This record covers a single TCR beta chain. Per the study methods: For nucleated cells, counts were estimated from reference gene primer amplification. This table comes from immunoSEQ multiplex PCR, and its TCRdb copy is limited to in-frame clones, with some not included. V, J and clone size are taken as reported in that table, and D and trimming were inferred from the DNA itself. The profile shows approximately 200,000 clones, approximately 84% of them singletons. The sample originates from a study of blood T cell repertoires in COVID-19. Study information: Material from acute and convalescent COVID-19 was sourced from the United States, Italy and Spain. Sample material is recorded as cDNA or gDNA derived from T cells, B-cell-depleted T cells, or PBMCs.

Material: peripheral blood. This clonotype was obtained from a man aged 50 or older with acute or convalescent COVID-19.

CDR3 residues: CASSPGQGATNTEAFF. The CDR3 nucleotides read TGTGCCAGCTCACCAGGACAGGGGGCCACGAACACTGAAGCTTTCTTT. The chain employs TRBV18 and TRBJ1-1; TRBD1 aligns across 11 bases. The CDR3 covers 16 residues. Germline CDR1 and CDR2: KGHSH and LQKENI. With 2 bases clipped from V and 1 base from J, the junction kept 3 bases outside the gene matches.